Below are 2 T cell receptor beta chains sequenced from a single sample in a study of OX40 agonist ivuxolimab in advanced cancers. Assay used: immunoSEQ multiplex PCR; TCRdb lists only in-frame clones, some missing. The table lists tens of thousands of clones, 92% of them singletons. The sequences come from CD4+ or CD8+ T cells sorted from blood, collected in a trial of the OX40 agonist ivuxolimab. These receptors originate from an adult with an advanced solid tumor such as melanoma, head and neck, liver or kidney cancer.

This rearrangement joins TRBV5-4 to TRBJ2-1; D might be TRBD1 (5 bases). CDR3 length: 13 amino acids. V lost 0 bases to trimming and J lost 6 bases, with 7 bases between them. Germline V lookup: CDR1 SGHNT, CDR2 YYREEE (reference sequence). The CDR3 region is CASSLAGPNEQFF. The CDR3 bases are TGTGCCAGCAGCTTGGCAGGGCCCAATGAGCAGTTCTTC.

As for this clone: A junction end diverges from the germline sequence, so it may reflect a read error. The CDR3 sequence: CASSVDEEYTEAFF. The DNA of the CDR3 is TGTGCCAGTAGTGTAGATGAGGAGTACACTGAAGCTTTCTTT. The chain is built from TRBV19 and TRBJ1-1; the D is unclear. Germline CDR1 reads LNHDA; CDR2 reads SQIVND (reference sequence). The CDR3 extends over 14 amino acids.